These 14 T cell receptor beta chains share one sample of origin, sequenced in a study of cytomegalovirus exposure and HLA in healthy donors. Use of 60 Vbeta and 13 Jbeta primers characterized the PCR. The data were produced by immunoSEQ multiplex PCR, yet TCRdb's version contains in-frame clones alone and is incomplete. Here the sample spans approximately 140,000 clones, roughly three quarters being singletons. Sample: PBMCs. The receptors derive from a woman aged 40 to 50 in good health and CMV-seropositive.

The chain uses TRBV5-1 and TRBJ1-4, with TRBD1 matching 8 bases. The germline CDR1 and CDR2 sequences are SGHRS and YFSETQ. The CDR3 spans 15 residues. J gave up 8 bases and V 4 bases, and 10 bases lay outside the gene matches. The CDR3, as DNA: TGCGCCAGCAGCACCTTCAGGGGGCAGGAAGAAAAACTGTTTTTT. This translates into CASSTFRGQEEKLFF.

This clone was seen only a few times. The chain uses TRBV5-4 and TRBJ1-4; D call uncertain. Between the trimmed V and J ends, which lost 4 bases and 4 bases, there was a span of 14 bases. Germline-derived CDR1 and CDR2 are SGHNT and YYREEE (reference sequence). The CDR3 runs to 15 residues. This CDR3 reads CASSPPGGGNEKLFF. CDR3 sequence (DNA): TGTGCCAGCAGCCCTCCCGGAGGTGGTAATGAAAAACTGTTTTTT.

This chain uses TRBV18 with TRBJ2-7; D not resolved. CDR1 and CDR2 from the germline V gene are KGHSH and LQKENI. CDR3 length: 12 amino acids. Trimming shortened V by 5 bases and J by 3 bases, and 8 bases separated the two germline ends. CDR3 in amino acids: CASSNTLYEQYF. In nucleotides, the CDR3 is TGTGCCAGCTCAAACACCCTCTACGAGCAGTACTTC.

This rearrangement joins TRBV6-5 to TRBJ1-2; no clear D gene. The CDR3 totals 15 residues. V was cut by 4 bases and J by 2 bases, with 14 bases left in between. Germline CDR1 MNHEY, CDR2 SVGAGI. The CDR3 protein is CASSFSMQANYGYTF. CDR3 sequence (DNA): TGTGCCAGCAGTTTCTCGATGCAGGCCAACTATGGCTACACCTTC.

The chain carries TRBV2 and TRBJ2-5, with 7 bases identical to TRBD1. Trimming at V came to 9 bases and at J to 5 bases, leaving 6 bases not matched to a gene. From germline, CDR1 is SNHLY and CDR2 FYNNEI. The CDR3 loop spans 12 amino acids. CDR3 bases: TGTGCCAGTGACAGGGATTCGGAGACCCAGTACTTC. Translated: CASDRDSETQYF.

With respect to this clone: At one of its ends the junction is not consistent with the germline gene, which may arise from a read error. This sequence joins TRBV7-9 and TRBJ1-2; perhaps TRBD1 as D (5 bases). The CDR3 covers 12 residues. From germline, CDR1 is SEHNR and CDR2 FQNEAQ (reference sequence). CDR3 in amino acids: CSSRIRGEGYTF. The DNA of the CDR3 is TGTTCCAGCCGCATAAGGGGCGAGGGCTACACCTTC.

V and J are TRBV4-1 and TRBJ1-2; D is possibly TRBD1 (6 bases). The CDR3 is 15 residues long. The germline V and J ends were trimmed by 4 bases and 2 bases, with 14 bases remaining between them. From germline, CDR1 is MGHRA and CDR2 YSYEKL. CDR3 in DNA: TGCGCCAGCAGCCGGACAGAAGGGGAAAACTATGGCTACACCTTC. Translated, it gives CASSRTEGENYGYTF.

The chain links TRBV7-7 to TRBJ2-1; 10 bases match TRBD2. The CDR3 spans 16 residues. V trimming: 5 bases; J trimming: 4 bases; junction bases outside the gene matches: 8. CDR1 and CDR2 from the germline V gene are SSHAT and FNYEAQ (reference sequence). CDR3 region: CASSPEVAGGYNEQFF. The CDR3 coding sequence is TGTGCCAGCAGCCCTGAAGTAGCGGGGGGTTACAATGAGCAGTTCTTC.

This CDR3 is CASSQDTGGGGQPQHF. The CDR3 bases are TGTGCCAGCAGCCAAGATACCGGGGGAGGTGGTCAGCCCCAGCATTTT. The chain carries TRBV4-2 and TRBJ1-5; TRBD1 might be the D (5 bases). Germline V gene sequence: CDR1 LGHNA, CDR2 YNFKEQ. Trimming took 0 bases from V and 6 from J, leaving 15 bases between them. This CDR3 is built from 16 residues.

The CDR3: CASSFRGLRETQYF. DNA of the CDR3: TGTGCCAGCAGTTTTAGGGGGCTAAGGGAGACCCAGTACTTC. The chain uses TRBV28 and TRBJ2-5, with TRBD1 matching 7 bases. CDR1 and CDR2 from the germline V gene are MDHEN and SYDVKM. The CDR3 sequence is 14 residues long. The V gene end was trimmed by 3 bases and the J gene end by 5 bases; junction bases not matched to a gene: 6.

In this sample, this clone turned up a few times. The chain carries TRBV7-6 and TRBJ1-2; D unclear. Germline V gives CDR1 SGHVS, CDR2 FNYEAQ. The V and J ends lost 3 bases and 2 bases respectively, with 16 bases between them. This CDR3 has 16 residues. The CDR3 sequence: CASSFLPRGQNYGYTF. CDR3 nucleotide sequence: TGTGCCAGCAGCTTCTTGCCCCGCGGGCAGAACTATGGCTACACCTTC.

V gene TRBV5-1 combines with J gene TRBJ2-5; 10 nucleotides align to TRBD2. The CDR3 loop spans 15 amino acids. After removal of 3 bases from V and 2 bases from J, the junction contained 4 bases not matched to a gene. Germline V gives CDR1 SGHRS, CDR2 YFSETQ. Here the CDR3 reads CASSYRSGGQETQYF. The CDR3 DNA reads TGCGCCAGCAGCTACCGTAGCGGGGGGCAAGAGACCCAGTACTTC. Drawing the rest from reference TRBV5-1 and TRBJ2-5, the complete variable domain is KAGVTQTPRYLIKTRGQQVTLSCSPISGHRSVSWYQQTPGQGLQFLFEYFSETQRNKGNFPGRFSGRQFSNSRSEMNVSTLELGDSALYLCASSYRSGGQETQYFGPGTRLLVL.

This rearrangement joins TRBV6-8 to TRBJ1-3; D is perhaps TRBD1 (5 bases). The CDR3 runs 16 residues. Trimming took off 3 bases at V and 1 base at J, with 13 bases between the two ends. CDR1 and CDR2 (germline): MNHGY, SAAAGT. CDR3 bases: TGTGCCAGCAGTTATCGGCGGGGACGATCTGGAAACACCATATATTTT. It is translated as CASSYRRGRSGNTIYF.

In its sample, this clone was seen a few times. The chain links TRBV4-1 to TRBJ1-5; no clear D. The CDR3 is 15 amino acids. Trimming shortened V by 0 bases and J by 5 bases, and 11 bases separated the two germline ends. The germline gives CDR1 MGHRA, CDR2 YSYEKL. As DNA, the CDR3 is TGCGCCAGCAGCCAAGATGGGCAGACCTATCAGCCCCAGCATTTT. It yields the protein CASSQDGQTYQPQHF.